The source of this T cell receptor (beta chain) is a study of T cell responses to AZD1222 COVID-19 vaccine. Overall study findings and caveats: Just a handful of AZD1222 recipients tested seropositive at baseline. Spike as a whole was targeted by vaccine-associated CD4 TCRs, dominant at 160-218 and 743-854.

Germline loops: CDR1 SGHRS, CDR2 YFSETQ. V shed 5 bases and J shed 4 bases, with 11 bases lying between them. The CDR3 loop spans 13 amino acids. Assay used: immunoSEQ multiplex PCR; TCRdb lists only in-frame clones, some missing. The sample includes around 120,000 clones, about 88% of them seen just once. Concerning this clone: Antigen: not known.

The input for sequencing was peripheral blood, taken on day 0 of MenACWY control vaccination. This clonotype originated in an adult in good health. The rearrangement links TRBV5-1 to TRBJ2-3, with unresolved D. DNA for the CDR3: TGCGCCAGCAGGCAGGCGACGCCAGATACGCAGTATTTT. Amino acids: CASRQATPDTQYF.